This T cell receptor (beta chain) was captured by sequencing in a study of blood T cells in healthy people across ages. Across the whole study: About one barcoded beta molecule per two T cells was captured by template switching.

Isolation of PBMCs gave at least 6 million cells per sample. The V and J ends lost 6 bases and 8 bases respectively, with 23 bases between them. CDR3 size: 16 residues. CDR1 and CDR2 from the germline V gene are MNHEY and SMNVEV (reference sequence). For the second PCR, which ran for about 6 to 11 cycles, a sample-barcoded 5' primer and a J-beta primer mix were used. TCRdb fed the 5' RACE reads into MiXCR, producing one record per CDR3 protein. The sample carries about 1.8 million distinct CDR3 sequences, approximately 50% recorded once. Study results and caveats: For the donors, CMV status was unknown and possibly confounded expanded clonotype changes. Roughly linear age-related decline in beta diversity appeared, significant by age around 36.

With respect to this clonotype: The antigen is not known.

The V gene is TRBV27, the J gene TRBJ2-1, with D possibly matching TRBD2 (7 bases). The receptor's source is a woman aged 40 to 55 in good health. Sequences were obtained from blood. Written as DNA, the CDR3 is TGTGCCAGCAGCCCTGGCTGGGGAGGGGGGTCCGATGAGCAGTTCTTC. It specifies CASSPGWGGGSDEQFF.